The rows below give T cell receptor beta chains drawn from one sample of a study of regulatory T cells in long-lasting Graves disease. TCRdb re-called the multiplex PCR reads with MiXCR, one entry per CDR3 protein. The sample lists a few hundred thousand distinct CDR3 sequences; over 14% were seen once. The sample was also linked to a second study, of T cells in Graves' hyperthyroidism and ophthalmopathy.

Sample: peripheral blood mononuclear cells (PBMCs), taken at new diagnosis, from a patient treated with antithyroid drugs. The receptors stem from a woman in her 40s with Graves disease. Both conserved end residues are part of each CDR3. A D gene is named only where the DNA matches it firmly. Size is stated for part of the rows, as once, few or many counts, or as a class when the clone is expanded.

j_call d_call v_call clone_size cdr3_aa cdr3_nt
TRBJ2-2 TRBD1 TRBV20-1 few CSATLLRPGQSSNTGELFF TGCAGTGCTACCTTACTGAGGCCGGGACAGTCATCGAACACCGGGGAGCTGTTTTTT
TRBJ2-7 . TRBV7-6 few CASSSGPHDEQYF TGTGCCAGCAGCTCAGGACCCCACGACGAGCAGTACTTC
TRBJ2-7 . TRBV6-1 few CASRPPGESYEQYF TGTGCCAGCAGACCACCGGGGGAATCCTACGAGCAGTACTTC
TRBJ1-5 TRBD1 TRBV6-2/TRBV6-3 many CASSEFRTGVQPQHF TGTGCCAGCAGTGAATTTAGGACAGGGGTTCAGCCCCAGCATTTT
TRBJ1-6 . TRBV5-8 many CASSIGGTGNSPLHF TGTGCCAGCAGCATCGGGGGGACCGGTAATTCACCCCTCCACTTT
TRBJ2-7 TRBD1 TRBV12-3/TRBV12-4 few CASSGGQAASF TGTGCCAGCAGCGGGGGACAGGCGGCTTCTTTC
TRBJ2-2 . TRBV24-1 many CATSVTGSPGELFF TGTGCCACCAGTGTTACAGGGTCCCCCGGGGAGCTGTTTTTT
TRBJ2-7 . TRBV4-1 . CASSRQEGPYEQYF TGCGCCAGCAGCCGACAGGAGGGACCATACGAGCAGTACTTC
TRBJ2-5 . TRBV6-1 many CASRMTGGGTQYF TGTGCCAGCAGGATGACAGGAGGCGGAACCCAGTACTTC
TRBJ2-1 TRBD2 TRBV20-1 . CSARRAGGTYNEQFF TGCAGTGCTAGAAGGGCGGGAGGGACGTATAATGAGCAGTTCTTC
TRBJ1-5 TRBD1 TRBV30 many CAWSLGGSIQPQHF TGTGCCTGGAGTTTAGGGGGCTCGATTCAGCCCCAGCATTTT
TRBJ2-3 . TRBV7-2 . CASSLATGPGTDTQYF TGTGCCAGCAGCTTAGCGACAGGCCCGGGCACAGATACGCAGTATTTT